The entry below describes one T cell receptor beta chain. Its specific antigen is unknown. No clone much larger than this one lies a single base away; base qualities are absent. TCRbeta CDR3 regions were amplified from genomic DNA by means of the immunoSEQ Assay, a bias-controlled multiplex PCR. Per the original workflow: Nucleated cell counts per sample were estimated from amplification of reference gene primers within the assay. To quantify the absolute abundance of each unique TCRbeta CDR3 rearrangement, sequence reads were collapsed and filtered. For each sample, productive Simpson clonality was calculated by taking the square root of Simpson's diversity index across productive rearrangements. TCRdb limited this immuneACCESS table to in-frame rearrangements with V and J called. A share of clones is missing; checked studies link under half to unresolved V genes, and the rest is unexplained. The V and J calls and clone size were taken over from that table, and D and trimming were inferred from the DNA. The sample includes around 68,000 clones, with about nine tenths observed a single time. The ten largest clones capture 1.5% to 2% of the sample.

This sample was included in a study of blood T cell repertoires in COVID-19 (TCRdb year 2020). Turning to the overall study: Samples covering the acute and convalescent phases of COVID-19 were provided by collaborators in the United States, Italy and Spain. The prospective study material was composed of cDNA or gDNA derived from T cells, B-cell-depleted T cells, or PBMCs. Deeply sampled blood TCRbeta repertoires from subjects exposed to, actively infected with, or recovered from COVID-19 were included in the dataset. The repertoires were made available in a free public database intended to serve as a resource for research on the immune response to SARS-CoV-2. The samples were drawn from the first 160 participants of the ongoing ImmuneRACE study and from under 1,500 subjects provided by 6 global collaborators. Sample metadata almost always included a de-identified subject ID, COVID-19 status, age in years and sex. Where available, HLA class I and class II types were taken from metadata supplied by the sample provider and were not determined by assay-based typing.

Each collaborating institution followed its own protocols to collect whole blood in K2EDTA tubes. For TCRbeta analysis, collaborators shipped samples in one of three forms: frozen whole blood, isolated PBMCs, or DNA extracted from either of those sample types. Measured from the cysteine to the phenylalanine, the CDR3 is 16 residues long. CDR3 DNA only is kept here, 48 bases in frame from base 1. Per the germline V gene, MGHDK is the CDR1 and SYGVNS is the CDR2. V drops 3 bases and J drops 5 bases, leaving 16 bases in between. Findings and caveats that apply to the study as a whole: The amount of clinical and demographic metadata varied by source and participant and was provided uncurated.

This chain joins TRBV25-1 to TRBJ1-4; perhaps TRBD1 is the D gene, with 6 bases matching. The sequencing input was peripheral blood. The receptor was derived from a human donor in a cohort sampled during active COVID-19. The CDR3 sequence is CASSDPVLGQNEKLFF. The nucleotide sequence reads as follows: TGTGCCAGCAGTGACCCAGTCTTAGGACAGAATGAAAAACTGTTTTTT.